This T cell receptor beta chain appears in the sequencing data of a study of somatic mutations in cytotoxic T cells in rheumatoid arthritis. This clone showed up just a few times. Trimming removed 1 base from V and 0 bases from J, with 4 bases in between. The CDR3 is 13 amino acids. Germline CDR1 reads SGHRS; CDR2 reads YFSETQ. The data were produced by immunoSEQ multiplex PCR, yet TCRdb's version contains in-frame clones alone and is incomplete. The repertoire includes tens of thousands of clones, about 86% of them detected once, and approximately 20% sits in the top ten. Women made up approximately 60% of the healthy controls, who were blood donors with a median age of roughly 59 years (range about 21-70).

The V call is TRBV5-1, the J call TRBJ1-1; D ambiguous. The source material was CD8+ T cells sorted from blood. The source of this sequence is a woman in her forties or fifties in good health. The CDR3 is CASSLTMNTEAFF. Written as DNA, the CDR3 is TGCGCCAGCAGCTTGACTATGAACACTGAAGCTTTCTTT.